This TCR beta chain stems from a study of T cell responses to AZD1222 COVID-19 vaccine. Study-wide results and caveats: Only a handful of people who got AZD1222 tested seropositive at baseline. Reportedly, nearly half of unique spike TCRs recognized epitopes outside B.1.351/B.1.1.7 mutations. CD4 TCRs linked to vaccination spanned spike, dominating at 160-218 and 743-854.

Looked up from germline, CDR1 is MDHEN and CDR2 is SYDVKM. The length of the CDR3 is 16 residues. Generated by immunoSEQ multiplex PCR, the TCRdb table keeps only in-frame clones and is missing some. The sample holds approximately 130,000 clones, around nine tenths seen once. A note on this clone: The target antigen is unknown. Germline and junction disagree at one end, which may indicate a read error.

Pooled together were second doses at about 4 or about 12 weeks. Sample: peripheral blood, taken 28 days after the second AZD1222 dose. The chain uses TRBV28 and TRBJ1-2, with a tentative D call TRBD1 (5 bases). The TCR was taken from an adult who received the AZD1222 COVID-19 vaccine. CDR3 region: CASKSEGQGQNYDYTF. The CDR3 nucleotides are TGTGCCAGCAAATCTGAAGGTCAGGGCCAAAACTATGACTACACCTTC.